The T cell receptor beta chain under discussion was sequenced for a study of T cell changes during pregnancy in multiple sclerosis. Germline CDR1 and CDR2: LNHDA and SQIVND (reference sequence). This CDR3 comprises 15 residues. The trim removed 3 bases at V and 2 bases at J, leaving 3 bases unmatched. The protocol was immunoSEQ multiplex PCR, while the TCRdb copy is restricted to in-frame clones and leaves out a portion. The profile shows roughly 110,000 clones, around 90% of them singletons. In this sample, this clone is medium-sized (0.01 to 0.1%). The chain recombines TRBV19 with TRBJ2-1, with TRBD1 matching over 8 bases. The TCR originated in a female donor with multiple sclerosis, enrolled in a pregnancy study. Sample: peripheral blood, taken after pregnancy. DNA for the CDR3: TGTGCCAGTAGTATTAGACAGGGGACCTACAATGAGCAGTTCTTC. Its protein is CASSIRQGTYNEQFF.